One sample yielded the 29 T cell receptor beta chains listed below, sequenced in a study of cytomegalovirus exposure and HLA in healthy donors. Primers for the PCR totalled 60 Vbeta and 13 Jbeta. Here immunoSEQ multiplex PCR was the method, and the copy in TCRdb shows in-frame clones only, minus some. The sample consists of about 100,000 clones, 65% to 85% of them appearing once. The sequencing input was PBMCs. Receptors were obtained from a woman in her thirties or forties in good health and CMV-seronegative.

The V gene is TRBV7-9, the J gene TRBJ2-1; 8 bases match TRBD2. CDR1 is SEHNR, CDR2 FQNEAQ, per germline (reference sequence). The V segment lost 0 bases and the J segment 8 bases; nucleotides outside the gene matches: 3. The CDR3 extends over 14 amino acids. CDR3 in DNA: TGTGCCAGCAGCTTAGCTAGCGGGACATATGAGCAGTTCTTC. Protein product: CASSLASGTYEQFF.

The chain recombines TRBV6-5 with TRBJ1-1; D is possibly TRBD1 (6 bases). Germline loops: CDR1 MNHEY, CDR2 SVGAGI. V was cut by 4 bases and J by 3 bases, with 9 bases left in between. CDR3 length: 13 residues. CDR3 DNA: TGTGCCAGCAGTTCAAACAGGGACACTGAAGCTTTCTTT. This encodes CASSSNRDTEAFF.

The chain uses TRBV5-1 and TRBJ2-4, with D tentatively TRBD2 (5 bases). With 3 bases removed from V and 0 bases from J, the gap between germline ends came to 13 bases. From germline, CDR1 is SGHRS and CDR2 YFSETQ. The CDR3 consists of 16 residues. CDR3 bases: TGCGCCAGCAGCTCTTACAGCGGACTAGCCAAAAACATTCAGTACTTC. Protein sequence: CASSSYSGLAKNIQYF.

The V and J genes are TRBV27 and TRBJ2-3, with TRBD2 matching over 11 bases. This CDR3 is built from 16 residues. J lost 10 bases, V lost 3 bases, and 12 bases had no gene match. Per the germline V gene, CDR1 is MNHEY and CDR2 is SMNVEV (reference sequence). CDR3 DNA: TGTGCCAGCAGTTTTACTGGTGCTAGCGGGAGGCGGGCGCAGTATTTT. Translating it yields CASSFTGASGRRAQYF.

The genes are TRBV29-1 and TRBJ1-1; 10 bases align to TRBD1. The CDR3 spans 15 residues. Per the germline V gene, CDR1 is SQVTM and CDR2 is ANQGSEA. V gave up 4 bases and J gave up 3 bases; unmatched junction bases: 8. CDR3 in DNA: TGCAGCGTTGGGGGGTTAGGACAGGGGGACACTGAAGCTTTCTTT. It translates to CSVGGLGQGDTEAFF.

The chain couples TRBV30 to TRBJ2-3; the D gene is possibly TRBD2 (5 bases). This CDR3 has 14 amino acids. Germline V CDR1 and CDR2: GTSNPN, SVGIG (reference sequence). The ends were cut back, 0 bases at V and 4 bases at J, with 11 bases in the middle. The CDR3 sequence is CAWSVGLAADTQYF. DNA of the CDR3: TGTGCCTGGAGTGTAGGGCTAGCCGCAGATACGCAGTATTTT.

The V call is TRBV28, the J call TRBJ2-5; 13 bases match TRBD2. Judging by the DNA end, TRBJ2-7 fits better; the J call may be wrong. CDR3 size: 16 residues. Germline values: CDR1 MDHEN, CDR2 SYDVKM. CDR3: CASSPTTSGRFYEQYF. In DNA, the CDR3 is TGTGCCAGCAGTCCGACGACTAGCGGGAGGTTCTACGAGCAGTACTTC.

The V gene is TRBV4-1, the J gene TRBJ2-2; perhaps TRBD2 as D (6 bases). V was trimmed by 0 bases and J by 1 base, leaving 15 bases between them. Germline V gene sequence: CDR1 MGHRA, CDR2 YSYEKL. The CDR3 runs to 18 residues. The CDR3 sequence: CASSQDPSGLKNTGELFF. CDR3 DNA: TGCGCCAGCAGCCAAGACCCCTCGGGACTGAAGAACACCGGGGAGCTGTTTTTT.

The V and J genes are TRBV19 and TRBJ1-5, with D tentatively TRBD1 (6 bases). Trimming left V 6 bases short and J 4 bases short, with 10 bases between. This CDR3 comprises 13 residues. The germline V gene has CDR1 LNHDA and CDR2 SQIVND (reference sequence). CDR3 loop: CASSPDRNQPQHF. The CDR3 nucleotides read TGTGCCAGTAGCCCGGACAGAAATCAGCCCCAGCATTTT.

This chain connects TRBV7-9 to TRBJ2-3, with 9 bases that match TRBD1. V lost 4 bases and J lost 6; bases outside the gene matches: 11. CDR1 and CDR2 (germline): SEHNR, FQNEAQ (reference sequence). The CDR3 has 16 amino acids. This CDR3 reads CASSSSSGTGRDTQYF. CDR3 DNA sequence: TGTGCCAGCAGCTCATCTTCCGGGACAGGGAGGGATACGCAGTATTTT.

This chain uses TRBV7-5 with TRBJ1-2; TRBD1, the D gene given by the table, was not confirmed from the DNA. TRBV7-5 is a listed pseudogene. The CDR3 has 14 amino acids. CDR3: CARRKDIPNYGYTF. Here the CDR3 DNA reads TGTGCCAGAAGGAAGGACATTCCGAACTATGGCTACACCTTC.

The chain is built from TRBV5-4 and TRBJ2-7; D is possibly TRBD1 (6 bases). The CDR3 is made up of 15 amino acids. The germline gives CDR1 SGHNT, CDR2 YYREEE (reference sequence). Trimming stripped 4 bases from V and 1 base from J, with 15 bases between. The CDR3 region is CASSQSGDKSYEQYF. The DNA for the CDR3 is TGTGCCAGCAGCCAAAGTGGGGACAAGTCCTACGAGCAGTACTTC.

This clone was counted a single time. V usage is TRBV10-3 and J usage is TRBJ1-3; D unresolved. The CDR3 runs 12 residues. In germline, CDR1 is ENHRY, CDR2 SYGVKD. V dropped 10 bases and J dropped 7 bases, with 14 bases sitting between them. DNA for the CDR3: TGTGCCAGCTTCAATCTCGCGAACACCATATATTTT. Translating it yields CASFNLANTIYF.

The rearrangement links TRBV14 to TRBJ2-1; perhaps TRBD2 as D (6 bases). The CDR3 has 14 residues. Germline assignment: CDR1 SGHDN and CDR2 FVKESK. Trimming removed 3 bases from V and 9 bases from J, with 15 bases in between. Here the CDR3 reads CASSQGGSWGEQFF. Here the CDR3 DNA reads TGTGCCAGCAGCCAGGGGGGTTCCTGGGGTGAGCAGTTCTTC. Complete variable domain (other parts from reference TRBV14 and TRBJ2-1): EAGVTQFPSHSVIEKGQTVTLRCDPISGHDNLYWYRRVMGKEIKFLLHFVKESKQDESGMPNNRFLAERTGGTYSTLKVQPAELEDSGVYFCASSQGGSWGEQFFGPGTRLTVL.

CDR3 in amino acids: CASSPLERGVRETQYF. The CDR3 nucleotides read TGCGCCAGCAGCCCCCTAGAGCGGGGGGTACGAGAGACCCAGTACTTC. The V gene is TRBV4-1, the J gene TRBJ2-5; 9 nucleotides match TRBD2. Germline lookup yields CDR1 MGHRA and CDR2 YSYEKL. The length of the CDR3 is 16 residues. V lost 4 bases to trimming and J lost 4 bases; unmatched junction nucleotides: 10.

This clone was observed a single time. The chain is built from TRBV30 and TRBJ2-7, with a possible D match to TRBD1 (6 bases). V lost 0 bases and J lost 5, with 17 bases in between. The V gene's germline CDR1 is GTSNPN and CDR2 SVGIG (reference sequence). The CDR3 covers 15 residues. The CDR3 here is CAWSVGFGTSDEQYF. In DNA form, the CDR3 reads TGTGCCTGGAGTGTAGGATTTGGGACATCAGACGAGCAGTACTTC.

This clone showed up just once. The V call is TRBV4-2, the J call TRBJ1-1; tentatively, D is TRBD1 (5 bases). CDR1 and CDR2 (germline): LGHNA, YNFKEQ. The CDR3 sequence is 14 residues long. The V end was cut by 0 bases, the J end by 9 bases, with 14 bases between. For the CDR3, the DNA is TGTGCCAGCAGCCAAGATCAGGGCGTCGGTAAAGCTTTCTTT. Translating gives CASSQDQGVGKAFF.

The chain is built from TRBV4-1 and TRBJ1-2; TRBD1 is a possible D gene (5 bases). Germline lookup yields CDR1 MGHRA and CDR2 YSYEKL. The CDR3 totals 17 residues. V was clipped by 5 bases and J by 0 bases, with 19 bases between them. In DNA, the CDR3 is TGCGCCAGCAGCGCGGAGGGAGCAGGGCGTTCTAACTATGGCTACACCTTC. This translates into CASSAEGAGRSNYGYTF.

As to this clone: Other DNA sequences within the sample encode an identical CDR3. V is TRBV14 and J is TRBJ2-7; D is possibly TRBD1 (6 bases). The CDR3 sequence is 13 residues long. In germline, CDR1 is SGHDN, CDR2 FVKESK. Deletions cut 6 bases from V and 4 bases from J, with 13 bases between. The CDR3 reads CASSTGQGYEQYF. The DNA of the CDR3 is TGTGCCAGCAGTACAGGGCAGGGGTACGAGCAGTACTTC. Looking up the rest from reference TRBV14 and TRBJ2-7 gives the full variable domain: EAGVTQFPSHSVIEKGQTVTLRCDPISGHDNLYWYRRVMGKEIKFLLHFVKESKQDESGMPNNRFLAERTGGTYSTLKVQPAELEDSGVYFCASSTGQGYEQYFGPGTRLTVT.

The rearrangement joins TRBV7-2 to TRBJ2-3; 15 nucleotides match TRBD2. Germline CDR1 SGHTA, CDR2 FQGNSA. CDR3 size: 19 residues. V was clipped by 5 bases and J by 4 bases; unmatched bases: 13. Here the CDR3 reads CASSQPLIGLAGGPDTQYF. In DNA form, the CDR3 reads TGTGCCAGCAGCCAGCCACTAATAGGACTAGCGGGAGGGCCAGATACGCAGTATTTT. The full variable domain, its missing parts supplied by reference TRBV7-2 and TRBJ2-3, is GAGVSQSPSNKVTEKGKDVELRCDPISGHTALYWYRQSLGQGLEFLIYFQGNSAPDKSGLPSDRFSAERTGGSVSTLTIQRTQQEDSAVYLCASSQPLIGLAGGPDTQYFGPGTRLTVL.

V usage is TRBV6-1 and J usage is TRBJ1-3, with 10 nucleotides matching TRBD1. After removal of 4 bases from V and 5 bases from J, the junction contained 8 bases not matched to a gene. There are 16 residues in the CDR3. Germline loops: CDR1 MNHNS, CDR2 SASEGT. In DNA form, the CDR3 reads TGTGCCAGCAGTGTCCGGGACAGGGGAGAGAGAAACACCATATATTTT. It codes for CASSVRDRGERNTIYF.

The chain uses TRBV28 and TRBJ2-5; 8 bases match TRBD2. The J call may not be correct, given that the DNA end is closer to TRBJ2-7. There are 15 residues in the CDR3. Germline V gene sequence: CDR1 MDHEN, CDR2 SYDVKM. The CDR3 region is CASNDKLAVFYEQYF. The CDR3 bases are TGTGCCAGCAACGATAAACTAGCGGTTTTCTACGAGCAGTACTTC.

This chain joins TRBV29-1 and TRBJ2-2, with TRBD2 as a possible D gene (5 bases). Trimming shortened V by 5 bases and J by 7 bases, and 11 bases separated the two germline ends. The CDR3 consists of 12 residues. The germline CDR1 and CDR2 sequences are SQVTM and ANQGSEA. The CDR3 DNA follows: TGCAGCGTTTTCGGACGGGGCGGGGAGCTGTTTTTT. Its translation: CSVFGRGGELFF.

CDR3 protein: CASSQTGELFF. CDR3 nucleotide sequence: TGTGCCAGCAGTCAAACCGGGGAGCTGTTTTTT. V is TRBV6-5 and J is TRBJ2-2; D unresolved. Per germline, CDR1 MNHEY and CDR2 SVGAGI. The length of the CDR3 is 11 residues. V was clipped by 5 bases and J by 5 bases, with 3 bases between them.

The chain uses TRBV4-2 and TRBJ2-7; 7 bases are a match to TRBD1. CDR1 and CDR2 from the germline V gene are LGHNA and YNFKEQ. The CDR3 has 16 residues. The V segment lost 4 bases and the J segment 2 bases; nucleotides outside the gene matches: 11. The CDR3 DNA reads as TGTGCCAGCAGCCCGATTGGGGACAGAACAGCCTACGAGCAGTACTTC. Encoded protein: CASSPIGDRTAYEQYF.

Comments on this clone: Compared with germline, one end of the junction differs, possibly owing to a read error. Other DNA sequences in the same sample also yield this CDR3. The chain is built from TRBV7-9 and TRBJ1-5; D gene uncertain. The V gene's germline CDR1 is SEHNR and CDR2 FQNEAQ (reference sequence). This CDR3 is built from 12 residues. Here the CDR3 reads CSSSLSNQPQHF. CDR3 bases: TGTTCCAGCAGCCTTAGCAATCAGCCCCAGCATTTT. Using reference TRBV7-9 and TRBJ1-5 for the parts outside the CDR3, the full variable domain is DTGVSQNPRHKITKRGQNVTFRCDPISEHNRLYWYRQTLGQGPEFLTYFQNEAQLEKSRLLSDRFSAERPKGSFSTLEIQRTEQGDSAMYLCSSSLSNQPQHFGDGTRLSIL.

The chain recombines TRBV9 with TRBJ2-2; D is uncertain. V was shortened by 5 bases and J by 7 bases, with 12 bases between the two germline ends. CDR1 is SGDLS and CDR2 is YYNGEE in the germline V gene. This CDR3 is 13 amino acids long. The CDR3 DNA is TGTGCCAGCAGTGCTAAGCGCGGCGGGGAGCTGTTTTTT. It is translated as CASSAKRGGELFF.

The chain recombines TRBV7-9 with TRBJ2-7; 13 nucleotides line up with TRBD2. V was pared by 5 bases and J by 5 bases, with 9 bases of the junction left unmatched. Germline V lookup: CDR1 SEHNR, CDR2 FQNEAQ (reference sequence). This CDR3 spans 16 amino acids. The CDR3 nucleotides are TGTGCCAGCAGCCTCCGGACTAGCGGGAGATCCCACGAGCAGTACTTC. Translating gives CASSLRTSGRSHEQYF.

CDR3 DNA: TGCGCCAGCAGCTTGGACAGGGTGGAGACCCAGTACTTC. Amino acids: CASSLDRVETQYF. The V gene is TRBV5-1, the J gene TRBJ2-5; tentatively, D is TRBD1 (6 bases). Germline V gene lookup returns CDR1 SGHRS and CDR2 YFSETQ. V dropped 0 bases and J dropped 5 bases, with 8 bases sitting between them. The CDR3 totals 13 residues. Variable domain in full (rest from reference TRBV5-1 and TRBJ2-5): KAGVTQTPRYLIKTRGQQVTLSCSPISGHRSVSWYQQTPGQGLQFLFEYFSETQRNKGNFPGRFSGRQFSNSRSEMNVSTLELGDSALYLCASSLDRVETQYFGPGTRLLVL.